Detailed here is one TCR beta chain. This clone occurred once. Its antigen remains undetermined. Base qualities are not at hand, and no much larger clone is one base apart. The immunoSEQ Assay, a bias-controlled multiplex PCR, was used to amplify TCRbeta CDR3 regions from genomic DNA. The published analysis was carried out like this. Nucleated cell counts per sample were estimated from amplification of reference gene primers within the assay. To quantify the absolute abundance of each unique TCRbeta CDR3 rearrangement, sequence reads were collapsed and filtered. For each sample, productive Simpson clonality was calculated as the square root of Simpson's diversity index across productive rearrangements. Here the immuneACCESS table is served through TCRdb, limited to in-frame sequences with V and J called. Missing clones are a known gap in these copies; in checked studies unresolved V genes cover under half, and the rest lacks a known reason. The DNA was the basis for D and trimming; V, J and clone size are from that table. The sample table contains about 280,000 clones; only one count was recorded for about nine tenths of them. Roughly 4.3% of the sample is in the top ten clones.

V ends up 9 bases short and J 3 bases short, with an unmatched junction base count of 21. The germline V gene sets CDR1 to SGHRS and CDR2 to YFSETQ. Its CDR3 holds 18 amino acids, cysteine through phenylalanine. The sequence is cut down to CDR3 DNA, 54 bases in frame from base 1. This entry is derived from a study of blood T cell repertoires in COVID-19 (dated by TCRdb to 2019 to 2021). Looking at the study overall: Samples from collaborators originated in the United States, Italy and Spain and spanned both the acute and convalescent phases of COVID-19. The prospective study material was composed of cDNA or gDNA derived from T cells, B-cell-depleted T cells, or PBMCs. Subjects who had been exposed to COVID-19, were actively infected with it, or had recovered from it provided the deeply sampled blood TCRbeta repertoires that made up the dataset. A freely available public database, intended as a resource for researchers studying the immune response to SARS-CoV-2, is where the repertoires were released. Samples came from the ongoing ImmuneRACE study (first 160 participants) plus 1,254 subjects from 6 global collaborators. The sample metadata nearly always contained a de-identified subject ID, COVID-19 status, age in years and sex. Where available, HLA class I and class II types were obtained from metadata supplied by the sample provider rather than from assay-based typing. The investigation overall reported the following: Clinical and demographic metadata were provided uncurated, with the amount varying by source and participant.

Participants in the prospective study were enrolled through a virtual design, were aged 18 to 89 years, and lived in roughly 26 United States geographic areas. To assign participants to cohorts, the prospective study relied on clinical history that participants themselves reported in a screening survey and a study questionnaire. Each participant in the prospective study had whole blood, serum and a nasopharyngeal or oropharyngeal swab collected by mobile phlebotomists. Prospective study participants could optionally give additional blood draws and questionnaires over an approximately two-month period. Prospective study blood samples were shipped either frozen or at room temperature before DNA extraction.

Sequencing input: PBMCs or T cells enriched from blood (not recorded which). The rearrangement combines TRBV5-1 with TRBJ2-3; a stretch of 8 junction bases matches TRBD1. This TCR was sampled from a woman in her 30s with acute COVID-19. The CDR3 protein is CAITPGGWQGAETDTQYF. The nucleotide sequence is TGCGCCATCACTCCTGGTGGGTGGCAGGGGGCCGAGACAGATACGCAGTATTTT. Reference TRBV5-1 and TRBJ2-3 genes cover what lies past the CDR3, so the full variable domain is KAGVTQTPRYLIKTRGQQVTLSCSPISGHRSVSWYQQTPGQGLQFLFEYFSETQRNKGNFPGRFSGRQFSNSRSEMNVSTLELGDSALYLCAITPGGWQGAETDTQYFGPGTRLTVL.